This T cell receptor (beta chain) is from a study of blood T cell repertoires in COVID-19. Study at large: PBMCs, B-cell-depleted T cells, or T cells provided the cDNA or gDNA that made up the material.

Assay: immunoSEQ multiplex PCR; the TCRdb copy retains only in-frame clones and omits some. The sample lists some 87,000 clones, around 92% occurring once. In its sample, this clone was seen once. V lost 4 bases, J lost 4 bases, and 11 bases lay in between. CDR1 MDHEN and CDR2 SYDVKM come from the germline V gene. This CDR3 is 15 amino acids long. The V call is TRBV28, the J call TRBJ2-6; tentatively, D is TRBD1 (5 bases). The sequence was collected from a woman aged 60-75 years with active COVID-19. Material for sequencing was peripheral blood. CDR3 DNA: TGTGCCAGCAGTTCTCAGGGCGCCGGGGCCAACGTCCTGACTTTC. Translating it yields CASSSQGAGANVLTF.